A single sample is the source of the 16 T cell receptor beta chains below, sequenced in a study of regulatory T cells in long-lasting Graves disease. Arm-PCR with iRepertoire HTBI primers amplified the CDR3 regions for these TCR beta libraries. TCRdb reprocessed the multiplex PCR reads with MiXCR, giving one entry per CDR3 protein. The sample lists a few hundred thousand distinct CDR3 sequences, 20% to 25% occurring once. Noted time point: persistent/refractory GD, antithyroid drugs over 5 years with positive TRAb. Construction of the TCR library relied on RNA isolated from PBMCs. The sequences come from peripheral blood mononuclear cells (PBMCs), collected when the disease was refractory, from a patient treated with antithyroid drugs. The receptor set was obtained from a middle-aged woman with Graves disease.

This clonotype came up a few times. The CDR3 DNA is TGTGCCAGCTCCTCCGATGGGCTAGCGGGAGAGACCCAGTACTTC. It specifies CASSSDGLAGETQYF. The chain has TRBV19 and TRBJ2-5; 8 positions agree with TRBD2. CDR1 and CDR2 (germline): LNHDA, SQIVND (reference sequence). The CDR3 sequence is 15 residues long. The ends lost 9 bases at V and 4 bases at J; junction bases unmatched: 13.

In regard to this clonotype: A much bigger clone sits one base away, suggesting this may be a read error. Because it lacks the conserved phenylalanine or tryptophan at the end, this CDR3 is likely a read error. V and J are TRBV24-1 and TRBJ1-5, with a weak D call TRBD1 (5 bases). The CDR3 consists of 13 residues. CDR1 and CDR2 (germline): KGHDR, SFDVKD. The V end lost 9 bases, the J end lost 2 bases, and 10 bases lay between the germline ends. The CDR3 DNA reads TGTGCCACCGGGGGAGAGGGCAATCAGCCCCAGCATTCT. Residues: CATGGEGNQPQHS.

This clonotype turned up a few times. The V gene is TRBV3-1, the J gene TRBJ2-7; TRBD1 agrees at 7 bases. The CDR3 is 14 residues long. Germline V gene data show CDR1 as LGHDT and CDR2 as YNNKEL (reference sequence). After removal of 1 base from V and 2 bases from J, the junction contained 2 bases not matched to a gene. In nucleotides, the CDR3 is TGTGCCAGCAGCCAAGGAACAGGGGCCTACGAGCAGTACTTC. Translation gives CASSQGTGAYEQYF.

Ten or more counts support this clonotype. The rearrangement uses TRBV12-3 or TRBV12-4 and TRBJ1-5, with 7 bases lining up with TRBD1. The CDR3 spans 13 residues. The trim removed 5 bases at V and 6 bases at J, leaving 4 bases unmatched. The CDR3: CASSPTGLQPQHF. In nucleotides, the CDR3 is TGTGCCAGCAGTCCGACAGGGCTTCAGCCCCAGCATTTT.

CDR3 residues: CASSNYIAGPNSYEQYF. The DNA for the CDR3 is TGCGCCAGCAGCAACTACATAGCGGGTCCGAACTCCTACGAGCAGTACTTC. The genes are TRBV5-1 and TRBJ2-7, with TRBD2 identical over 7 bases. Germline V gives CDR1 SGHRS, CDR2 YFSETQ. V shed 4 bases, J shed 0 bases, and the junction held 13 bases outside the gene matches. The length of the CDR3 is 17 residues.

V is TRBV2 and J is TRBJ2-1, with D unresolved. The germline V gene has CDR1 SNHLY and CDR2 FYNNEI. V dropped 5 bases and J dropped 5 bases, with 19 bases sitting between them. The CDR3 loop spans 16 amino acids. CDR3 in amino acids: CASSPLVLLWDNEQFF. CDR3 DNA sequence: TGTGCCAGCAGTCCCCTTGTGCTTTTGTGGGACAATGAGCAGTTCTTC.

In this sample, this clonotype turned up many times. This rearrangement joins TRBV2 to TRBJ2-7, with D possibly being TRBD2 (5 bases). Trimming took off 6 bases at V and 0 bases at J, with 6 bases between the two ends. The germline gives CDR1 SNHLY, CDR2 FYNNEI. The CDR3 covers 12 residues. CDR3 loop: CASRRDSYEQYF. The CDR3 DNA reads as TGTGCCAGCAGGAGGGACTCCTACGAGCAGTACTTC.

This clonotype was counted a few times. The CDR3 coding sequence is TGTGCCAGCAGCCGGGGGGGAGCGAATGAGCAGTTCTTC. Protein sequence: CASSRGGANEQFF. The rearrangement uses TRBV11-3 and TRBJ2-1; TRBD2 aligns across 8 bases. In germline, CDR1 is SGHNT, CDR2 YENEEA. CDR3 length: 13 residues. Trimming removed 5 bases from V and 7 bases from J; junction bases left unmatched: 4.

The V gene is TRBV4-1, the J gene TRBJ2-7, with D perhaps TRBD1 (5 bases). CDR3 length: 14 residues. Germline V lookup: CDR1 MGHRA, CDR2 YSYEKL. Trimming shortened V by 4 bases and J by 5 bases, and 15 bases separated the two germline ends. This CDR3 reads CASSPKGKKDEQYF. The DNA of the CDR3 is TGCGCCAGCAGCCCAAAGGGGAAAAAGGACGAGCAGTACTTC.

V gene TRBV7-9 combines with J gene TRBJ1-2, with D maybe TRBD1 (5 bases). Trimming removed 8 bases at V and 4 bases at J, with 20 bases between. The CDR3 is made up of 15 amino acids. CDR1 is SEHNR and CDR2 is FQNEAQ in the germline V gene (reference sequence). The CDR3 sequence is CASHSLRSGGYGYTF. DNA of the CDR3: TGTGCCAGCCACAGCTTAAGGAGCGGGGGCTATGGCTACACCTTC.

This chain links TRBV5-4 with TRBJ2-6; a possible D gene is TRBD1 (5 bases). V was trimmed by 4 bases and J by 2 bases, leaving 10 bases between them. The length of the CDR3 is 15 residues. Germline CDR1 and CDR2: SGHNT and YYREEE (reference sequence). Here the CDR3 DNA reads TGTGCCAGCAGCGGGCCAGGGACTGGGGCCAACGTCCTGACTTTC. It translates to CASSGPGTGANVLTF. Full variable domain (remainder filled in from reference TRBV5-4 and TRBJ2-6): ETGVTQSPTHLIKTRGQQVTLRCSSQSGHNTVSWYQQALGQGPQFIFQYYREEENGRGNFPPRFSGLQFPNYSSELNVNALELDDSALYLCASSGPGTGANVLTFGAGSRLTVL.

This CDR3 reads CASSSSSRQINTGELFF. Here the CDR3 DNA reads TGTGCCAGCAGCTCCTCCTCCCGACAGATAAACACCGGGGAGCTGTTTTTT. The chain employs TRBV9 and TRBJ2-2, with D possibly matching TRBD1 (5 bases). Trimming took off 4 bases at V and 2 bases at J, with 18 bases between the two ends. The germline V gene has CDR1 SGDLS and CDR2 YYNGEE. CDR3 length: 17 residues.

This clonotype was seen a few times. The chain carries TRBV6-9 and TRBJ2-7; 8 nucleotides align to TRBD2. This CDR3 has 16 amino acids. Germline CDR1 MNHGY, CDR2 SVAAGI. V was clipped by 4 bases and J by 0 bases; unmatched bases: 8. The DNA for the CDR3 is TGTGCCAGCAGTTTGGGGACTAGTAGGATCTCCTACGAGCAGTACTTC. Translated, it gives CASSLGTSRISYEQYF.

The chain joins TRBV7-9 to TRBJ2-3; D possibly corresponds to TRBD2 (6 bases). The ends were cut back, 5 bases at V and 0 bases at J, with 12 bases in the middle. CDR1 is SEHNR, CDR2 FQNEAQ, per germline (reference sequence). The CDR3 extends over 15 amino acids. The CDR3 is CASSRGVSSTDTQYF. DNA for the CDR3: TGTGCCAGCAGCCGCGGGGTCTCTAGCACAGATACGCAGTATTTT.

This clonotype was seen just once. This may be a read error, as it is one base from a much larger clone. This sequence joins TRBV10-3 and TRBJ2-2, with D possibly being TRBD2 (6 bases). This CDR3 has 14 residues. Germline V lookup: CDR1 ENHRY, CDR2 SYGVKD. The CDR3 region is CDILGSANTGELFF. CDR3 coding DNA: TGTGACATTCTCGGGAGTGCGAACACCGGGGAGCTGTTTTTT.

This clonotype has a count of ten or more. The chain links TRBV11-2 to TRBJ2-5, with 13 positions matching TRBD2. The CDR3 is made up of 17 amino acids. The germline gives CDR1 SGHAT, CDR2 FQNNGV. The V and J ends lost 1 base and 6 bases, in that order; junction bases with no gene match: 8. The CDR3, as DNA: TGTGCCAGCAGCTTAGCACTAGCGGGAGGGAGGATAAAGACCCAGTACTTC. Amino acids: CASSLALAGGRIKTQYF.